The rows below give T cell receptor beta chains drawn from one sample of a study of blood T cell repertoires in COVID-19. Produced via immunoSEQ multiplex PCR; TCRdb's table is partial and in-frame only. Of approximately 210,000 clones listed, about 82% are singletons. Sequenced material: peripheral blood. The receptors were sampled from a man aged 60 to 75 with COVID-19, enrolled during active disease. Both conserved end residues are part of each CDR3. The D gene is left open where the match is weak. Clone size is shown for a subset of rows, as once, few, many or a class of expanded clone.

TRBV3-1/TRBV3-2	TRBD2	NA	TRBJ2-2	CASSQTLAGVTGELFF	TGTGCCAGCAGCCAGACACTAGCGGGAGTTACCGGGGAGCTGTTTTTT
TRBV7-9	TRBD1	NA	TRBJ1-6	CASKRTGPTMDNSPLHF	TGTGCCAGCAAACGGACAGGCCCTACGATGGATAATTCACCCCTCCACTTT
TRBV5-4	NA	NA	TRBJ2-5	CASSVRTFLGVETQYF	TGTGCCAGCAGCGTGAGGACCTTCCTCGGGGTTGAGACCCAGTACTTC
TRBV5-4	NA	once	TRBJ1-1	CASSSPFGQSEAFF	TGTGCCAGCAGTTCCCCTTTTGGACAGTCTGAAGCTTTCTTT
TRBV6-5	TRBD1	NA	TRBJ1-2	CASSYYAGQGYGYTF	TGTGCCAGCAGTTACTATGCGGGACAGGGGTATGGCTACACCTTC
TRBV30	NA	NA	TRBJ1-6	CAWSVPAGIGSPLHF	TGTGCCTGGAGTGTCCCGGCAGGGATAGGTTCACCCCTCCACTTT
TRBV2	NA	NA	TRBJ1-5	CASSPGDYSNQPQHF	TGTGCCAGCAGCCCCGGGGATTATAGCAATCAGCCCCAGCATTTT
TRBV9	TRBD1	NA	TRBJ2-5	CASSVAPDREETQYF	TGTGCCAGCAGCGTAGCCCCGGACAGGGAAGAGACCCAGTACTTC
TRBV28	TRBD1	NA	TRBJ1-1	CASSLQGAEAFF	TGTGCCAGCAGTTTACAGGGGGCTGAAGCTTTCTTT
TRBV27	TRBD1	NA	TRBJ1-2	CASRSTGAWSYGYTF	TGTGCCAGCAGGTCTACAGGGGCGTGGAGCTATGGCTACACCTTC
TRBV11-2	TRBD1	NA	TRBJ2-3	CASSFYRGVAQYF	TGTGCCAGCAGCTTTTACAGGGGGGTGGCGCAGTATTTT
TRBV2	NA	few	TRBJ1-1	CASSRGGTVAEAFF	TGTGCCAGCAGTAGGGGGGGGACGGTCGCTGAAGCTTTCTTT
TRBV5-1	NA	NA	TRBJ2-5	CASSEAGQQQETQYF	TGCGCCAGCAGCGAGGCGGGACAGCAACAAGAGACCCAGTACTTC
TRBV4-1	TRBD2	NA	TRBJ2-3	CASSQGLAGRATQYF	TGCGCCAGCAGCCAAGGTCTAGCGGGTCGGGCTACGCAGTATTTT
TRBV4-2	NA	few	TRBJ2-1	CASSPARYNEQFF	TGTGCCAGCAGCCCCGCGAGGTACAATGAGCAGTTCTTC
TRBV13	TRBD1	NA	TRBJ2-2	CASSSYRGTNTGELFF	TGTGCCAGCAGCTCTTACAGGGGAACGAACACCGGGGAGCTGTTTTTT
TRBV24-1	NA	once	TRBJ2-3	CATSDPDREEKYF	TGTGCCACCAGTGACCCCGACAGGGAGGAAAAGTATTTT
TRBV10-1	NA	NA	TRBJ2-7	CASSERRKGEQYF	TGCGCCAGCAGTGAAAGGAGGAAGGGCGAGCAGTACTTC
TRBV7-2	NA	NA	TRBJ2-7	CASSSQGYEQYF	TGTGCCAGCAGCTCCCAGGGTTACGAGCAGTACTTC
TRBV29-1	NA	NA	TRBJ1-1	CSVDLRGTEAFF	TGCAGCGTTGATCTTCGGGGCACTGAAGCTTTCTTT
TRBV7-3	NA	few	TRBJ2-1	CASSFSLPDEQFF	TGTGCCAGCAGCTTTTCCCTCCCCGATGAGCAGTTCTTC
TRBV7-3	TRBD2	NA	TRBJ2-1	CASSLTVQREGTNEQFF	TGTGCCAGCAGCTTAACGGTGCAGCGGGAGGGCACCAATGAGCAGTTCTTC